This passage covers 18 T cell receptor beta chains from one sample sequenced in a study of shared clonotypes between healthy human individuals. TCRdb keeps only in-frame clones here, not all; method: immunoSEQ multiplex PCR. Of about 1.1 million clones in the sample, approximately 80% were seen once. Sequencing input: memory CD4+ T cells from PBMCs. Sample subset: CD45RA-negative fraction. Receptors were obtained from a man younger than 35 in good health. Some clones in this sample may be carry-over from other donors' samples.

This chain connects TRBV5-1 to TRBJ2-1, with D unresolved. Between the trimmed V and J ends, which lost 4 bases and 2 bases, there was a span of 19 bases. This CDR3 is built from 17 residues. Looked up from germline, CDR1 is SGHRS and CDR2 is YFSETQ. CDR3 sequence (DNA): TGCGCCAGCAGCCCAAATGGGGTCAGTTCTCCCTACAATGAGCAGTTCTTC. This encodes CASSPNGVSSPYNEQFF.

This chain links TRBV7-9 with TRBJ2-2; tentative D call: TRBD2 (6 bases). Germline-derived CDR1 and CDR2 are SEHNR and FQNEAQ (reference sequence). V was pared by 3 bases and J by 2 bases, with 13 bases between. CDR3 length: 16 amino acids. CDR3 nucleotide sequence: TGTGCCAGCAGCTTTTCCCGCGGGACTAACACCGGGGAGCTGTTTTTT. Its protein is CASSFSRGTNTGELFF.

The V and J genes are TRBV28 and TRBJ1-2, with 7 bases matching TRBD1. V was clipped by 1 base and J by 8 bases; unmatched bases: 7. The CDR3 is 14 amino acids. Per the germline V gene, CDR1 is MDHEN and CDR2 is SYDVKM. DNA of the CDR3: TGTGCCAGCAGTTTATTTACAGGGGCCGGGGGCTACACCTTC. This sequence encodes CASSLFTGAGGYTF.

This sequence joins TRBV7-9 and TRBJ1-1; D call uncertain. The CDR3 is 13 residues long. V lost 3 bases and J 4 bases, leaving 9 bases between the germline ends. The germline CDR1 and CDR2 sequences are SEHNR and FQNEAQ (reference sequence). The DNA of the CDR3 is TGTGCCAGCAGCTTCGATCGGGTCACTGAAGCTTTCTTT. Its protein is CASSFDRVTEAFF.

The rearrangement joins TRBV7-3 to TRBJ1-1; D gene uncertain. Germline values: CDR1 SGHTA, CDR2 FQGTGA. The CDR3 has 11 residues. Trimming took 5 bases from V and 7 from J, leaving 8 bases between them. CDR3 in amino acids: CASSPQSEAFF. In DNA form, the CDR3 reads TGTGCCAGCAGCCCCCAGAGTGAAGCTTTCTTT.

This chain uses TRBV7-3 with TRBJ2-1; 7 bases align to TRBD1. CDR1 SGHTA and CDR2 FQGTGA come from the germline V gene. The V segment lost 1 base and the J segment 1 base; nucleotides outside the gene matches: 4. The CDR3 has 16 residues. The chain's CDR3 is CASSLMGTASYNEQFF. The CDR3 nucleotides are TGTGCCAGCAGCTTAATGGGGACAGCTTCCTACAATGAGCAGTTCTTC.

To note about this clone: Different DNA sequences within this sample yield the same CDR3. The rearrangement joins TRBV28 to TRBJ1-1; a weak D match, TRBD1 (6 bases). V lost 3 bases, J lost 1 base, and 9 bases lay in between. Germline V gene lookup returns CDR1 MDHEN and CDR2 SYDVKM. CDR3 length equals 14 residues. The CDR3 protein is CASSLPQGNTEAFF. CDR3 in DNA: TGTGCCAGCAGTTTGCCACAGGGGAACACTGAAGCTTTCTTT.

The genes are TRBV7-8 and TRBJ2-7; D call uncertain. Germline V gene lookup returns CDR1 SGHVS and CDR2 FQNEAQ. This CDR3 has 13 residues. The V end was cut by 1 base, the J end by 4 bases, with 8 bases between. Written as DNA, the CDR3 is TGTGCCAGCAGCTTAGAATCTTTTTACGAGCAGTACTTC. Translating it yields CASSLESFYEQYF.

The chain links TRBV4-1 to TRBJ2-3, with 12 bases identical to TRBD2. V lost 5 bases and J lost 0; bases outside the gene matches: 9. This CDR3 region has 18 residues. Germline V gene sequence: CDR1 MGHRA, CDR2 YSYEKL. The CDR3 region is CASSERLAGVSSTDTQYF. CDR3 bases: TGCGCCAGCAGCGAGAGACTAGCGGGAGTGTCTAGCACAGATACGCAGTATTTT.

This chain connects TRBV6-5 to TRBJ1-4; D possibly corresponds to TRBD1 (5 bases). Deletions cut 2 bases from V and 7 bases from J, with 11 bases between. This CDR3 is built from 14 residues. Germline V CDR1 and CDR2: MNHEY, SVGAGI. The CDR3 DNA sequence: TGTGCCAGCAGTTACGGGCAGGGAGGTGAAAAACTGTTTTTT. Protein sequence: CASSYGQGGEKLFF.

V is TRBV5-1 and J is TRBJ2-1, with 8 bases matching TRBD1. V was clipped by 0 bases and J by 4 bases; unmatched bases: 15. Per germline, CDR1 SGHRS and CDR2 YFSETQ. This CDR3 has 19 residues. The CDR3 reads CASSLDAGGASGRYNEQFF. The CDR3 coding sequence is TGCGCCAGCAGCTTGGACGCAGGGGGCGCCTCGGGGAGATACAATGAGCAGTTCTTC.

This chain links TRBV6-4 with TRBJ1-1; TRBD1 might be the D (6 bases). This CDR3 is 14 amino acids long. The germline V gene encodes CDR1 MRHNA and CDR2 SNTAGT. The V gene lost 4 bases and the J gene lost 1 base, with 10 bases spanning the gap. CDR3 DNA sequence: TGTGCCAGCAGTGTAAGGGGGTCGAACACTGAAGCTTTCTTT. Amino acids: CASSVRGSNTEAFF.

The chain is built from TRBV5-6 and TRBJ2-2; D gene uncertain. The CDR3 runs to 14 residues. The V end lost 4 bases, the J end lost 5 bases, and 12 bases lay between the germline ends. CDR1 is SGHDT and CDR2 is YYEEEE in the germline V gene. The CDR3 sequence: CASSPTTWTGELFF. CDR3 nucleotide sequence: TGTGCCAGCAGCCCCACGACCTGGACCGGGGAGCTGTTTTTT. Together with reference TRBV5-6 and TRBJ2-2, the CDR3 gives the full variable domain: DAGVTQSPTHLIKTRGQQVTLRCSPKSGHDTVSWYQQALGQGPQFIFQYYEEEERQRGNFPDRFSGHQFPNYSSELNVNALLLGDSALYLCASSPTTWTGELFFGEGSRLTVL.

The chain couples TRBV6-5 to TRBJ1-1; perhaps TRBD1 as D (5 bases). This CDR3 spans 14 amino acids. Germline CDR1 and CDR2: MNHEY and SVGAGI. Trimming removed 8 bases at V and 4 bases at J, with 17 bases between. The CDR3 protein is CASGAGLGGTEAFF. CDR3 nucleotides: TGTGCCAGCGGGGCGGGACTCGGGGGCACTGAAGCTTTCTTT.

J is TRBJ2-7 and V is TRBV30, with D perhaps matching TRBD1 (5 bases). The ends were cut back, 5 bases at V and 0 bases at J, with 11 bases in the middle. The germline V gene encodes CDR1 GTSNPN and CDR2 SVGIG (reference sequence). The CDR3 length is 13 residues. The CDR3 DNA reads as TGTGCCTGGGGGGCAGGGCCCTCCTACGAGCAGTACTTC. Encoded protein: CAWGAGPSYEQYF.

The chain has TRBV6-5 and TRBJ2-1, with 8 positions matching TRBD2. Per germline, CDR1 MNHEY and CDR2 SVGAGI. V gave up 2 bases and J gave up 10 bases; unmatched junction bases: 10. The CDR3 covers 15 residues. CDR3 amino acids: CASSYLGSGDEEQFF. The DNA of the CDR3 is TGTGCCAGCAGTTACCTGGGTAGCGGGGACGAGGAGCAGTTCTTC.

Only a few counts were recorded for this clone. V and J are TRBV10-3 and TRBJ2-3; 10 positions agree with TRBD1. Germline V gene sequence: CDR1 ENHRY, CDR2 SYGVKD. Trimming removed 6 bases from V and 6 bases from J; junction bases left unmatched: 3. The CDR3 extends over 13 amino acids. DNA of the CDR3: TGTGCCATCAGCGGACAGGGGGGGGATACGCAGTATTTT. Protein: CAISGQGGDTQYF.

The chain is built from TRBV7-9 and TRBJ2-3; D is ambiguous. The V gene lost 3 bases and the J gene lost 6 bases, with 10 bases spanning the gap. Per the germline V gene, CDR1 is SEHNR and CDR2 is FQNEAQ (reference sequence). This CDR3 is 13 amino acids long. CDR3 DNA: TGTGCCAGCAGCTTCGCTGATCGTGATACGCAGTATTTT. The encoded protein is CASSFADRDTQYF.